Here is one TCR beta chain with its context. Its antigen is not identified. These data belong to a study of T-cell memory formation after mild COVID-19. In the study overall: There were largely donor-specific TCR clusters.

Constant-segment-primed 5'RACE gave TCR alpha and TCR beta cDNA libraries with sample barcodes and UMIs. One entry per CDR3 protein results from TCRdb running MiXCR on the 5' RACE reads. This sample yields 170,000 or so distinct CDR3 sequences, of which roughly 30% are seen a single time; around 12% belongs to the top ten. Whole-study results and caveats: CD4/CD8 balance held among clones contracting day 15 to 85, and later expanders leaned CD4+. Second-wave clones with a day 37 peak had unconfirmed SARS-CoV-2 specificity.

Germline CDR1 and CDR2: GTSNPN and SVGIG (reference sequence). The CDR3 covers 12 residues. The ends were cut back, 3 bases at V and 8 bases at J, with 11 bases in the middle. Sequencing used PBMCs or a T cell subset sorted from them (not recorded which). The TCR sequence derives from an adult woman who had mild COVID-19 (a few samples of this study predate the infection). Cell type and time point are not known. This chain uses TRBV30 with TRBJ1-3; D is possibly TRBD1 (5 bases). CDR3 region: CAWRPQGHTIYF. DNA for the CDR3: TGTGCCTGGAGACCGCAGGGTCACACCATATATTTT.